This T cell receptor beta chain was documented in a study of CD8+CD57+ T cells in acquired aplastic anemia. The overall study: The average for DNA from sorted CD4+ and CD8+ cells was roughly 3 ug.

Genomic DNA templated the TCR beta VDJ and CDR3 profiling. TCRdb reprocessed the reads via MiXCR and lists one record per CDR3 protein. The sample lists some 180,000 distinct CDR3 sequences; approximately 45% were seen once. General study results and limits: In common between the patients and the controls were twenty-nine CD8+ CDR3 sequences.

Turning to this clonotype: Its antigen is unknown.

This sequence originates from a human donor in good health. Input material: sorted CD4+, CD8+, or CD8+CD57+ T cells (not recorded which) from PBMCs.

The CDR3 DNA reads as TGTGCCAGTAGTATTGAGCGAGAGACCCAGTACTTC. Its translation is CASSIERETQYF. The V call is TRBV19, the J call TRBJ2-5; D call uncertain. V gave up 3 bases and J gave up 4 bases, with 6 bases separating them. The germline CDR1 and CDR2 sequences are LNHDA and SQIVND (reference sequence). The CDR3 runs to 12 residues.